Listed here are 31 T cell receptor beta chains from one sample, sequenced in a study of radiotherapy plus CTLA-4 blockade in lung cancer. Produced via immunoSEQ multiplex PCR; TCRdb's table is partial and in-frame only. The sample includes 45,000 to 55,000 clones, approximately 76% seen only once; the top ten take 11%. The source material was peripheral blood, sampled from a patient treated with radiotherapy plus ipilimumab. These receptors all stem from a human donor with non-small cell lung cancer who had stable disease on radiotherapy plus ipilimumab.

This clone was seen a handful of times. The V call is TRBV14, the J call TRBJ2-7; D ambiguous. The V gene's germline CDR1 is SGHDN and CDR2 FVKESK. V lost 2 bases and J lost 3, with 8 bases in between. CDR3 length equals 13 residues. The CDR3 DNA reads TGTGCCAGCAGCCAAATGGGCCTCTACGAGCAGTACTTC. Translation gives CASSQMGLYEQYF.

This rearrangement joins TRBV6-5 to TRBJ2-2; D remains unclear. Germline V lookup: CDR1 MNHEY, CDR2 SVGAGI. CDR3 size: 13 residues. V lost 6 bases to trimming and J lost 1 base, with 6 bases between them. The CDR3 protein is CASRIQNTGELFF. The DNA for the CDR3 is TGTGCCAGCAGGATACAGAACACCGGGGAGCTGTTTTTT.

J is TRBJ2-3 and V is TRBV9; 11 nucleotides agree with TRBD2. Losses at the gene ends were 2 bases for V and 0 bases for J; bases not matched to a gene: 2. CDR1 is SGDLS and CDR2 is YYNGEE in the germline V gene. This CDR3 has 16 amino acids. CDR3 sequence reads: CASSVSGGGSTDTQYF. The CDR3 bases are TGTGCCAGCAGCGTTAGCGGGGGGGGGAGCACAGATACGCAGTATTTT.

The gene calls are TRBV6-4 and TRBJ2-7; D gene unclear. Trimming left V 3 bases short and J 3 bases short, with 9 bases between. The CDR3 has 13 amino acids. The germline V gene has CDR1 MRHNA and CDR2 SNTAGT. The DNA for the CDR3 is TGTGCCAGCAGTGATGGGCCAGGCTACGAGCAGTACGTC. Its translation: CASSDGPGYEQYV.

This clone was observed a single time. This rearrangement joins TRBV11-2 to TRBJ2-5; 8 bases agree with TRBD1. V lost 1 base, J lost 5 bases, and 6 bases stayed unmatched. CDR1 is SGHAT, CDR2 FQNNGV, per germline. This CDR3 region has 15 residues. CDR3 nucleotides: TGTGCCAGCAGCTTAGCCCCAGGGGGCCACGAGACCCAGTACTTC. Protein sequence: CASSLAPGGHETQYF.

J is TRBJ1-3 and V is TRBV9; D gene uncertain. Trimming left V 0 bases short and J 4 bases short, with 14 bases between. The CDR3 totals 16 residues. Germline loops: CDR1 SGDLS, CDR2 YYNGEE. The CDR3 protein is CASSVEAAAQGNTIYF. Here the CDR3 DNA reads TGTGCCAGCAGCGTAGAGGCGGCAGCTCAGGGAAACACCATATATTTT.

V and J are TRBV25-1 and TRBJ1-6, with D tentatively TRBD1 (5 bases). Trimming left V 6 bases short and J 7 bases short, with 16 bases between. The germline V gene encodes CDR1 MGHDK and CDR2 SYGVNS. The CDR3 is made up of 15 amino acids. The CDR3 region is CASRSGGGLNSPLHF. The CDR3 nucleotides are TGTGCCAGCAGATCGGGTGGGGGTCTAAATTCACCCCTCCACTTT.

V usage is TRBV27 and J usage is TRBJ2-3, with D possibly matching TRBD1 (5 bases). V shed 0 bases and J shed 6 bases, with 10 bases lying between them. The CDR3 spans 14 residues. Per the germline V gene, CDR1 is MNHEY and CDR2 is SMNVEV (reference sequence). Written as DNA, the CDR3 is TGTGCCAGCAGTTTATCCTGGACAAGTGATACGCAGTATTTT. Protein product: CASSLSWTSDTQYF.

The chain uses TRBV4-2 and TRBJ2-5; D perhaps matches TRBD1 (5 bases). The CDR3 length is 14 residues. Trimming removed 2 bases from V and 4 bases from J, with 11 bases in between. The germline gives CDR1 LGHNA, CDR2 YNFKEQ. The CDR3 is CASSQLPRVETQYF. The CDR3 nucleotides are TGTGCCAGCAGCCAATTGCCCAGGGTAGAGACCCAGTACTTC.

This sequence joins TRBV6-5 and TRBJ1-4; unclear D gene. Germline V gene data show CDR1 as MNHEY and CDR2 as SVGAGI. Trimming shortened V by 0 bases and J by 4 bases, and 6 bases separated the two germline ends. CDR3 length: 14 amino acids. The chain's CDR3 is CASSYSSVNEKLFF. The CDR3, as DNA: TGTGCCAGCAGTTACTCGAGCGTTAATGAAAAACTGTTTTTT.

The rearrangement uses TRBV21-1 and TRBJ1-2. TRBV21-1 is given as a pseudogene. The CDR3 covers 16 residues. The CDR3 DNA reads TGTGCCAGCAGCAAAGAACCGACGGGAACTAACTATGGCTACACCTTC. It is translated as CASSKEPTGTNYGYTF.

The table lists this clone with a count of one. The CDR3, as DNA: TGTGCCATCAGCCCCCTGAGCGGACAGGGGTACGGCTACACCTTC. Translated, it gives CAISPLSGQGYGYTF. The rearrangement uses TRBV10-3 and TRBJ1-2; 9 bases are shared with TRBD1. Germline V gives CDR1 ENHRY, CDR2 SYGVKD. After removal of 6 bases from V and 8 bases from J, the junction contained 13 bases not matched to a gene. The CDR3 sequence is 15 residues long.

The rearrangement uses TRBV9 and TRBJ1-2; TRBD1 matches at 10 bases. The ends lost 3 bases at V and 6 bases at J; junction bases unmatched: 11. Germline assignment: CDR1 SGDLS and CDR2 YYNGEE. The CDR3 has 16 amino acids. The CDR3 sequence is CASSATGTGVVDGYTF. The CDR3 DNA is TGTGCCAGCAGCGCGACCGGGACAGGGGTGGTGGATGGCTACACCTTC.

The chain is built from TRBV30 and TRBJ2-3; D may match TRBD1 or TRBD2 (5 bases each). Germline values: CDR1 GTSNPN, CDR2 SVGIG (reference sequence). V was shortened by 2 bases and J by 6 bases, with 27 bases between the two germline ends. CDR3 size: 18 residues. For the CDR3, the DNA is TGTGCCTGGAGTTTAAACCGGCTGGGGGAAGGGGCCCTGGATACGCAGTATTTT. Translated: CAWSLNRLGEGALDTQYF. Looking up the rest from reference TRBV30 and TRBJ2-3 gives the full variable domain: SQTIHQWPATLVQPVGSPLSLECTVEGTSNPNLYWYRQAAGRGLQLLFYSVGIGQISSEVPQNLSASRPQDRQFILSSKKLLLSDSGFYLCAWSLNRLGEGALDTQYFGPGTRLTVL.

Only one count was recorded for this clone. This sequence joins TRBV27 and TRBJ2-6; no clear D. The germline gives CDR1 MNHEY, CDR2 SMNVEV (reference sequence). The V gene lost 6 bases and the J gene lost 0 bases, with 9 bases spanning the gap. The CDR3 sequence is 15 residues long. The CDR3 sequence: CASRISISGANVLTF. CDR3 nucleotide sequence: TGTGCCAGCAGAATCTCGATCTCTGGGGCCAACGTCCTGACTTTC.

The rearrangement links TRBV19 to TRBJ1-2; a possible D gene is TRBD1 (5 bases). Looked up from germline, CDR1 is LNHDA and CDR2 is SQIVND (reference sequence). V lost 6 bases and J 2 bases, leaving 13 bases between the germline ends. The CDR3 is made up of 14 amino acids. CDR3 nucleotide sequence: TGTGCCAGTAGCCGTATGACAGAAAACTATGGCTACACCTTC. This encodes CASSRMTENYGYTF.

V and J are TRBV2 and TRBJ2-7; D assignment may be TRBD1 or TRBD2 (5 bases each). CDR1 is SNHLY and CDR2 is FYNNEI in the germline V gene. The CDR3 totals 12 residues. The germline V and J ends were trimmed by 6 bases and 5 bases, with 11 bases remaining between them. In DNA, the CDR3 is TGTGCCAGCAGCGGGGACGGGGACGAGCAGTACTTC. Translation: CASSGDGDEQYF.

The J gene is TRBJ2-4, the V gene TRBV6-1, with TRBD1 matching 8 bases. Germline CDR1 MNHNS, CDR2 SASEGT. CDR3 length: 13 amino acids. V gave up 7 bases and J gave up 5 bases; unmatched junction bases: 4. The CDR3 DNA reads as TGTGCCAGCACCTTGACAGGGGAAAACATTCAGTACTTC. Amino acid sequence: CASTLTGENIQYF.

The J gene is TRBJ1-6, the V gene TRBV21-1. TRBV21-1 is a pseudogene. This CDR3 spans 15 amino acids. Here the CDR3 reads CASRHGAAYNSPLHF. CDR3 nucleotides: TGTGCCAGCAGACACGGCGCCGCATATAATTCACCCCTCCACTTT.

V is TRBV28 and J is TRBJ2-5; D perhaps matches TRBD2 (5 bases). The V end lost 6 bases, the J end lost 4 bases, and 18 bases lay between the germline ends. The length of the CDR3 is 15 residues. Per the germline V gene, CDR1 is MDHEN and CDR2 is SYDVKM. This CDR3 is CASSVSRGPRETQYF. The CDR3 nucleotides are TGTGCCAGCAGCGTTAGTCGCGGGCCGCGAGAGACCCAGTACTTC.

The chain recombines TRBV4-3 with TRBJ2-7; TRBD2 might be the D (6 bases). The CDR3 contains 14 residues. Germline V CDR1 and CDR2: LGHNA, YSLEER. The V end lost 4 bases, the J end lost 4 bases, and 14 bases lay between the germline ends. CDR3 sequence (DNA): TGCGCCAGCAGCCCCGGTCCGGGGAGGTACGAGCAGTACTTC. It encodes CASSPGPGRYEQYF.

The chain links TRBV5-1 to TRBJ2-5; 9 nucleotides line up with TRBD2. The ends lost 6 bases at V and 4 bases at J; junction bases unmatched: 13. Germline values: CDR1 SGHRS, CDR2 YFSETQ. The CDR3 totals 16 residues. Written as DNA, the CDR3 is TGCGCCAGCATCCAGACGCCGCGGGGGGGCGGAGAGACCCAGTACTTC. Amino acids: CASIQTPRGGGETQYF.

The chain's CDR3 is CAISDRGKMNTEAFF. For the CDR3, the DNA is TGTGCCATCAGTGATAGGGGGAAAATGAACACTGAAGCTTTCTTT. The chain recombines TRBV10-3 with TRBJ1-1; D perhaps matches TRBD1 (6 bases). CDR3 length: 15 residues. The germline V gene encodes CDR1 ENHRY and CDR2 SYGVKD. V was pared by 3 bases and J by 0 bases, with 11 bases between.

The V call is TRBV19, the J call TRBJ2-2; 10 bases agree with TRBD1. Germline CDR1 and CDR2: LNHDA and SQIVND (reference sequence). The CDR3 totals 15 residues. V trimming: 9 bases; J trimming: 5 bases; junction bases outside the gene matches: 9. The CDR3: CASKRQGAPTGELFF. DNA for the CDR3: TGTGCCAGCAAAAGACAGGGGGCGCCGACCGGGGAGCTGTTTTTT.

The chain is built from TRBV27 and TRBJ1-6; 7 bases agree with TRBD1. The V gene's germline CDR1 is MNHEY and CDR2 SMNVEV (reference sequence). CDR3 length equals 15 residues. With V trimmed by 5 bases and J by 6 bases, 7 bases remained unmatched. Written as DNA, the CDR3 is TGTGCCAGCAGTCCGACAGGGAGCGGTAATTCACCCCTCCACTTT. Protein: CASSPTGSGNSPLHF.

The chain links TRBV7-2 to TRBJ2-5; D remains ambiguous. This CDR3 is built from 14 residues. Trimming pared 3 bases from V and 4 bases from J, leaving 12 bases between. Germline V gives CDR1 SGHTA, CDR2 FQGNSA. CDR3 nucleotide sequence: TGTGCCAGCAGCTTTCAGTCAGGCCGAGAGACCCAGTACTTC. Translation: CASSFQSGRETQYF. The complete variable domain, with remaining parts taken from reference TRBV7-2 and TRBJ2-5, reads GAGVSQSPSNKVTEKGKDVELRCDPISGHTALYWYRQSLGQGLEFLIYFQGNSAPDKSGLPSDRFSAERTGGSVSTLTIQRTQQEDSAVYLCASSFQSGRETQYFGPGTRLLVL.

The J gene is TRBJ2-5, the V gene TRBV25-1, with D possibly being TRBD1 or TRBD2 (5 bases each). CDR1 is MGHDK, CDR2 SYGVNS, per germline. V lost 8 bases and J lost 1, with 17 bases in between. This CDR3 is built from 15 residues. The DNA for the CDR3 is TGTGCCAGCTCTCAAACAGGACTGACCCAAGAGACCCAGTACTTC. Translation gives CASSQTGLTQETQYF. The variable domain in full, with the rest retrieved from reference TRBV25-1 and TRBJ2-5, is EADIYQTPRYLVIGTGKKITLECSQTMGHDKMYWYQQDPGMELHLIHYSYGVNSTEKGDLSSESTVSRIRTEHFPLTLESARPSHTSQYLCASSQTGLTQETQYFGPGTRLLVL.

This chain connects TRBV7-9 to TRBJ1-1; TRBD1 matches 7 bases. There are 14 residues in the CDR3. Germline CDR1 reads SEHNR; CDR2 reads FQNEAQ (reference sequence). The V gene end was trimmed by 4 bases and the J gene end by 1 base; junction bases not matched to a gene: 3. For the CDR3, the DNA is TGTGCCAGCAGCTCCGGGACAGCGAACACTGAAGCTTTCTTT. Translation gives CASSSGTANTEAFF.

This rearrangement joins TRBV7-2 to TRBJ1-6; D gene uncertain. Between the trimmed V and J ends, which lost 4 bases and 9 bases, there was a span of 19 bases. Germline V gene data show CDR1 as SGHTA and CDR2 as FQGNSA. CDR3 length equals 16 residues. In DNA, the CDR3 is TGTGCCAGCAGCTCAAGGGTTAAGAGTCCGGGTTCACCCCTCCACTTT. Its protein is CASSSRVKSPGSPLHF.

CDR3 nucleotides: TGTGCCAGTTCCCCGGGATCACACGAGCAGTACGTC. Amino acids: CASSPGSHEQYV. V usage is TRBV2 and J usage is TRBJ2-7, with a possible D match to TRBD2 (5 bases). The CDR3 is made up of 12 amino acids. CDR1 and CDR2 from the germline V gene are SNHLY and FYNNEI. V was clipped by 9 bases and J by 5 bases, with 14 bases between them.

This sequence joins TRBV6-1 and TRBJ1-3; D gene uncertain. V dropped 6 bases and J dropped 0 bases, with 12 bases sitting between them. This CDR3 region has 15 residues. CDR1 MNHNS and CDR2 SASEGT come from the germline V gene. The CDR3 is CASSGRISSGNTIYF. The DNA of the CDR3 is TGTGCCAGCAGCGGACGGATAAGCTCTGGAAACACCATATATTTT.